The rows below give T cell receptor beta chains drawn from one sample of a study of OX40 agonist ivuxolimab in advanced cancers. Assay: immunoSEQ multiplex PCR; the TCRdb copy retains only in-frame clones and omits some. The top ten clones hold 4.6% of a sample with roughly 62,000 clones, around 83% of them seen once. Material: CD4+ or CD8+ T cells sorted from blood, obtained in a trial of the OX40 agonist ivuxolimab. The receptors were gathered from an adult with an advanced solid tumor such as melanoma, head and neck, liver or kidney cancer. The CDR3 runs from the conserved cysteine through the conserved F or W. The order of the fields is clone size, V gene, D gene, J gene, CDR3 protein, CDR3 DNA. A D gene is named only where the DNA matches it firmly. Size tells how often a clone was seen (once, few, many) or the class of an expanded clone, and some rows leave it out.

size: .
V: TRBV7-9
D: .
J: TRBJ2-2
CDR3: CASSPLGGPNTGELFF
DNA: TGTGCCAGCAGCCCCCTAGGAGGGCCCAACACCGGGGAGCTGTTCTTT

size: .
V: TRBV25-1
D: .
J: TRBJ2-5
CDR3: CASSEARVSETQYF
DNA: TGTGCCAGCAGTGAAGCTCGGGTGTCAGAGACCCAGTACTTC

size: .
V: TRBV6-5
D: TRBD2
J: TRBJ2-7
CDR3: CASHSGGAVYEQYF
DNA: TGTGCCAGCCACAGCGGGGGGGCGGTGTACGAGCAGTACTTC

size: .
V: TRBV18
D: .
J: TRBJ2-1
CDR3: CASSPSGTYNEQFF
DNA: TGTGCCAGCTCACCATCAGGAACCTACAATGAGCAGTTCTTC

size: .
V: TRBV9
D: .
J: TRBJ2-2
CDR3: CASSVAWGVNTGELFF
DNA: TGTGCCAGCAGCGTCGCGTGGGGGGTGAACACCGGGGAGCTGTTTTTT

size: .
V: TRBV18
D: .
J: TRBJ1-1
CDR3: CASSTTGQNTEAFF
DNA: TGTGCCAGCTCAACGACAGGACAGAACACTGAAGCTTTCTTT

size: .
V: TRBV9
D: .
J: TRBJ2-5
CDR3: CASSSQRGRWETQYF
DNA: TGTGCCAGCAGCTCGCAACGGGGAAGGTGGGAGACCCAGTACTTC

size: few
V: TRBV4-1
D: .
J: TRBJ2-1
CDR3: CASSVVWGGADEQFF
DNA: TGCGCCAGCAGCGTCGTATGGGGGGGGGCAGATGAGCAGTTCTTC

size: few
V: TRBV18
D: TRBD1
J: TRBJ1-1
CDR3: CASSPDRGLATEAFF
DNA: TGTGCCAGCTCACCTGACAGGGGGCTTGCGACTGAAGCTTTCTTT

size: once
V: TRBV28
D: .
J: TRBJ1-2
CDR3: CASSLWARVDGYTF
DNA: TGTGCCAGCAGTTTATGGGCCCGGGTGGATGGCTACACCTTC

size: once
V: TRBV5-5
D: .
J: TRBJ1-5
CDR3: CASSLGYLSNQPQHF
DNA: TGTGCCAGCAGCTTGGGGTATTTGAGCAATCAGCCCCAGCATTTT

size: .
V: TRBV2
D: .
J: TRBJ2-7
CDR3: CASSEMVADEQYF
DNA: TGTGCCAGCAGTGAGATGGTTGCGGACGAGCAGTACTTC

size: .
V: TRBV5-1
D: TRBD1
J: TRBJ1-1
CDR3: CASSLFQGASTEAFF
DNA: TGCGCCAGCAGCTTGTTTCAGGGGGCGAGCACTGAAGCTTTCTTT

size: once
V: TRBV5-1
D: .
J: TRBJ2-1
CDR3: CASSLRVWQGAYNEQFF
DNA: TGCGCCAGCAGCTTGAGGGTTTGGCAGGGCGCCTACAATGAGCAGTTCTTC

size: .
V: TRBV2
D: TRBD2
J: TRBJ2-4
CDR3: CASRETSGSDIQYF
DNA: TGTGCCAGCAGGGAAACTAGCGGGTCGGACATTCAGTACTTC

size: few
V: TRBV9
D: .
J: TRBJ1-6
CDR3: CASSVGLTSPLHF
DNA: TGTGCCAGCAGCGTAGGGCTGACTTCACCCCTCCACTTT

size: .
V: TRBV7-6
D: .
J: TRBJ2-5
CDR3: CASSLAAGSETQYF
DNA: TGTGCCAGCAGCTTAGCAGCAGGGTCCGAAACCCAGTACTTC

size: .
V: TRBV9
D: .
J: TRBJ2-7
CDR3: CASSARDMGYEQYF
DNA: TGTGCCAGCAGCGCGCGGGACATGGGCTACGAGCAGTACTTC

size: .
V: TRBV2
D: TRBD2
J: TRBJ2-1
CDR3: CASTKTPPGGKTYNEQFF
DNA: TGTGCCAGCACCAAAACTCCCCCGGGGGGAAAGACCTACAATGAGCAGTTCTTC

size: once
V: TRBV5-1
D: .
J: TRBJ2-1
CDR3: CASSLGRNSYNEQFF
DNA: TGCGCCAGCAGCTTGGGGAGGAACTCCTACAATGAGCAGTTCTTC

size: .
V: TRBV2
D: .
J: TRBJ1-5
CDR3: CASSPDSPNQPQHF
DNA: TGTGCCAGCAGCCCGGACAGCCCCAATCAGCCCCAGCATTTT

size: .
V: TRBV9
D: .
J: TRBJ2-1
CDR3: CASSVDGVLSYNEQFF
DNA: TGTGCCAGCAGCGTCGACGGGGTACTTTCCTACAATGAGCAGTTCTTC

size: .
V: TRBV5-6
D: TRBD1
J: TRBJ1-1
CDR3: CASSLPTGHLTEAFF
DNA: TGTGCCAGCAGCTTACCGACAGGGCATCTTACTGAAGCTTTCTTT

size: once
V: TRBV6-5
D: .
J: TRBJ2-7
CDR3: CASSYRESYEQYF
DNA: TGTGCCAGCAGTTACAGGGAGTCCTACGAGCAGTACTTC

size: .
V: TRBV7-8
D: .
J: TRBJ2-4
CDR3: CASSLKAGSGWTKNIQYF
DNA: TGTGCCAGCAGCTTAAAGGCCGGGAGCGGGTGGACCAAAAACATTCAGTACTTC

size: once
V: TRBV10-3
D: TRBD2
J: TRBJ2-3
CDR3: CAISVEWGGTSTDTQYF
DNA: TGTGCCATCAGCGTAGAATGGGGGGGAACTAGCACAGATACGCAGTATTTT

size: once
V: TRBV28
D: .
J: TRBJ2-7
CDR3: CASTGGSGSYEQYF
DNA: TGTGCCAGCACCGGGGGAAGTGGCTCCTACGAGCAGTACTTC